This T cell receptor (beta chain) was sequenced for a study of blood T cell repertoires in COVID-19. Study information: Specimens from acute and convalescent COVID-19 originated in the United States, Italy and Spain. T cells, B-cell-depleted T cells, or PBMCs provided the cDNA or gDNA that served as material.

Original handling: Cell counts per sample came from amplifying reference gene primers. Profiled with immunoSEQ multiplex PCR; TCRdb holds only in-frame clones, not every one. The V and J calls and clone size were taken over from that table, and D and trimming were inferred from the DNA. The repertoire includes 120,000 or so clones, 79% of them detected once, and about 40% sits in the top ten. Material: peripheral blood. The receptor comes from a man aged 35 to 55 with active or convalescent COVID-19.

As DNA, the CDR3 is TGTGCCAGCAGCCCGGACAGGTGGGTTGGCGATACGCAGTATTTT. Translation: CASSPDRWVGDTQYF. J is TRBJ2-3 and V is TRBV3-1 (or the pseudogene TRBV3-2), with 7 bases that match TRBD1. The germline V gene has CDR1 LGHDT and CDR2 YNNKEL (reference sequence). The V and J ends lost 4 bases and 6 bases, in that order; junction bases with no gene match: 10. The CDR3 has 15 amino acids.